This TCR beta chain was identified during a study of CD8 T cells in ankylosing spondylitis. Trimming removed 4 bases from V and 4 bases from J; junction bases left unmatched: 3. Germline V gives CDR1 LNHNV, CDR2 YYDKDF (reference sequence). This CDR3 spans 13 amino acids. On this clonotype itself: Its antigen remains unknown.

Via MiXCR, TCRdb re-called the 5' RACE reads, giving one row per CDR3 protein. Of some 840,000 distinct CDR3 sequences in the sample, about 11% were seen once. General study findings and limits: Typical of ankylosing spondylitis blood, it appeared, was a TCR beta motif of fewer than 10 highly homologous variants. Relatively rare in peripheral blood, disease-linked clones were also CD8+. Significant enrichment of disease-linked clones was reportedly seen in matched ankylosing spondylitis synovial fluid.

The sequencing sample was made of blood, either unsorted or a sorted T cell fraction (not recorded which). The TCR originated in a male donor with ankylosing spondylitis. This chain links TRBV15 with TRBJ2-7, with 8 bases matching TRBD1. The CDR3 protein is CATSTGGKYEQYF. The CDR3 nucleotides are TGTGCCACCAGCACAGGGGGCAAGTACGAGCAGTACTTC.